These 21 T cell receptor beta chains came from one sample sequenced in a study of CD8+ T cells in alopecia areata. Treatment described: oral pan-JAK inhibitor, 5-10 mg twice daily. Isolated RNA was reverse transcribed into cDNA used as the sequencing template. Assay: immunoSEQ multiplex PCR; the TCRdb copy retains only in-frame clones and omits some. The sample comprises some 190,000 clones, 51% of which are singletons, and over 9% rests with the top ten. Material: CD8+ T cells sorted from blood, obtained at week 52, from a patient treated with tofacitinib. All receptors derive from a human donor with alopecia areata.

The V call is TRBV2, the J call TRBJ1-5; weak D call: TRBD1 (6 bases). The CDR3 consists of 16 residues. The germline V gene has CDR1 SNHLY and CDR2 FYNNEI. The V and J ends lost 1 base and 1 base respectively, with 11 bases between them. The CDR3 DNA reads TGTGCCAGCAGTGAAGTAGGCAGGGGAAGCAATCAGCCCCAGCATTTT. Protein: CASSEVGRGSNQPQHF.

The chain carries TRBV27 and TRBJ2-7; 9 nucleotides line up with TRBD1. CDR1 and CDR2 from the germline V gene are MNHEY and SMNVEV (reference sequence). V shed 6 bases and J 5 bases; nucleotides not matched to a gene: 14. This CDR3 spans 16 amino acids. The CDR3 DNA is TGTGCCAGCAGCCAGGGGCCGGGACAGGGTCACCACGAGCAGTACTTC. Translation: CASSQGPGQGHHEQYF.

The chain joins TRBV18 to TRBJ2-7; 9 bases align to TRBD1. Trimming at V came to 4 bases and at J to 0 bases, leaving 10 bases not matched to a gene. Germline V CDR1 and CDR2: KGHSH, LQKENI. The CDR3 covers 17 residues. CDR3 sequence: CASSRSPGTGSSYEQYF. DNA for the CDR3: TGTGCCAGCTCACGTAGTCCCGGGACAGGGAGCTCCTACGAGCAGTACTTC.

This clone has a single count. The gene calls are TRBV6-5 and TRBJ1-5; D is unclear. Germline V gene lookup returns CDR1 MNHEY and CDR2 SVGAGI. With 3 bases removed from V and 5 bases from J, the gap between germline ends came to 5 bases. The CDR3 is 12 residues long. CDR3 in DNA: TGTGCCAGCAGTTATGTGGATCAGCCCCAGCATTTT. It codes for CASSYVDQPQHF.

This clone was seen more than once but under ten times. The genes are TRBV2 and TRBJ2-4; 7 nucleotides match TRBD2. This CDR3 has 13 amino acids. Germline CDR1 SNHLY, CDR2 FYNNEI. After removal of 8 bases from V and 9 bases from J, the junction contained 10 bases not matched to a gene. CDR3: CASGEGVPPIQYF. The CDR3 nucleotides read TGTGCCAGCGGGGAGGGCGTCCCGCCCATTCAGTACTTC.

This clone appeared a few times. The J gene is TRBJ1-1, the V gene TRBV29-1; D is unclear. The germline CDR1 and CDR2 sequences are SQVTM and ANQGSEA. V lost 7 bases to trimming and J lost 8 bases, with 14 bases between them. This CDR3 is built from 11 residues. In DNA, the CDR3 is TGCAGCGCCTCCCAAGAGGCGGAAGCTTTCTTT. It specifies CSASQEAEAFF.

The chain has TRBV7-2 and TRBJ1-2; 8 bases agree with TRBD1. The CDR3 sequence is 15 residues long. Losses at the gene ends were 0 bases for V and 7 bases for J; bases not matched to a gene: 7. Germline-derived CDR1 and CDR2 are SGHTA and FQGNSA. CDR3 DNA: TGTGCCAGCAGCTTAGCGACAGGGGTGCTTGGTGGCTACACCTTC. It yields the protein CASSLATGVLGGYTF.

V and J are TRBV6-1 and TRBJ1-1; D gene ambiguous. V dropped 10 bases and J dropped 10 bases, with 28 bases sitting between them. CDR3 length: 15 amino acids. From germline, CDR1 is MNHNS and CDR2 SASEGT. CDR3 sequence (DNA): TGTGCCACCGTGGCCATTCGGTCCGCCGAGCTGGGAGCTTTCTTT. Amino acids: CATVAIRSAELGAFF.

The chain's CDR3 is CASSVENRPNTEAFF. The CDR3 DNA reads TGTGCCAGCAGCGTAGAAAACAGACCGAACACTGAAGCTTTCTTT. The chain has TRBV9 and TRBJ1-1; D unclear. CDR3 size: 15 residues. CDR1 and CDR2 (germline): SGDLS, YYNGEE. V shed 0 bases and J shed 1 base, with 10 bases lying between them.

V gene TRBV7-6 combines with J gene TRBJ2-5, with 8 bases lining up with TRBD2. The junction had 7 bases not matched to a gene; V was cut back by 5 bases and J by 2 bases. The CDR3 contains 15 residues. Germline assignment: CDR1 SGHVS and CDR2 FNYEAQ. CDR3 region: CASSPSGGLQETQYF. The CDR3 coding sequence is TGTGCCAGCAGCCCCTCGGGGGGGCTACAAGAGACCCAGTACTTC.

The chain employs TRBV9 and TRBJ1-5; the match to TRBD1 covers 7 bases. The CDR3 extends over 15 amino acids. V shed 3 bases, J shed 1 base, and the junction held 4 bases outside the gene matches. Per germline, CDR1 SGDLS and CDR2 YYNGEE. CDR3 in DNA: TGTGCCAGCAGCGAGAAACAGGGGAGCAATCAGCCCCAGCATTTT. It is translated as CASSEKQGSNQPQHF.

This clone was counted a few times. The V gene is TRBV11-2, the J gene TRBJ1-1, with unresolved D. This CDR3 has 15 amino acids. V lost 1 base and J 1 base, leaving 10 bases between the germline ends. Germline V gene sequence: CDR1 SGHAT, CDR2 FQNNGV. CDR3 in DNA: TGTGCCAGCAGCTTAGGTGGAGGCCAGAACACTGAAGCTTTCTTT. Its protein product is CASSLGGGQNTEAFF.

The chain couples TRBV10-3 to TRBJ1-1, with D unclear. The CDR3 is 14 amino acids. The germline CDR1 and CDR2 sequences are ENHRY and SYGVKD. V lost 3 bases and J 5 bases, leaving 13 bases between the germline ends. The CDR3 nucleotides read TGTGCCATCAGTGACCTTGGACGGGCAACTGAAGCTTTCTTT. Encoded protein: CAISDLGRATEAFF.

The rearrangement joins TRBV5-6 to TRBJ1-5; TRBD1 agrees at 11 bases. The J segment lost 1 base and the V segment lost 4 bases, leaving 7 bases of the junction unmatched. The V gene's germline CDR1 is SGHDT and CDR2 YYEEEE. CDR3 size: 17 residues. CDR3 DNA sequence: TGTGCCAGCAGCCCCTGGGGACAGGGGGGGAGCAATCAGCCCCAGCATTTT. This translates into CASSPWGQGGSNQPQHF.

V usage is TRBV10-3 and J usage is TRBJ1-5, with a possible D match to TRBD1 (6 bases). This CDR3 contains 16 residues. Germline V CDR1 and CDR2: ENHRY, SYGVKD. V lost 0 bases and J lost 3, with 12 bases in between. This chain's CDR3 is CAISESVGAPNQPQHF. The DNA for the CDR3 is TGTGCCATCAGTGAGTCGGTGGGGGCTCCCAATCAGCCCCAGCATTTT.

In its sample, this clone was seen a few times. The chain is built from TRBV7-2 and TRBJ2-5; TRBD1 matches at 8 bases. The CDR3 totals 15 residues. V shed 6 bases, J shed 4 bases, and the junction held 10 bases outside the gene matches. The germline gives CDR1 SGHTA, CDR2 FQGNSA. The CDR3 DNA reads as TGTGCCAGCAGTCCACGGACAGGGTGGGGAGAGACCCAGTACTTC. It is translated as CASSPRTGWGETQYF.

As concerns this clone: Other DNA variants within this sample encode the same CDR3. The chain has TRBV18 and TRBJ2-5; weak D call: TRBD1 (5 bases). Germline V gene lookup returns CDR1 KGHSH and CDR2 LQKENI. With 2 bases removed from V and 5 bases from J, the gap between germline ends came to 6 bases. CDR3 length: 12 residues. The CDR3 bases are TGTGCCAGCTCACCAGGGGCCGAGACCCAGTACTTC. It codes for CASSPGAETQYF.

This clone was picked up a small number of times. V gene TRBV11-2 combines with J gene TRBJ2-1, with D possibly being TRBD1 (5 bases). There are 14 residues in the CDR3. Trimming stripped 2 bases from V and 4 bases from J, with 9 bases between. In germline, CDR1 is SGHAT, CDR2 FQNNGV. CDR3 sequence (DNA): TGTGCCAGCAGCTTATCACAGGAGTACAATGAGCAGTTCTTC. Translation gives CASSLSQEYNEQFF.

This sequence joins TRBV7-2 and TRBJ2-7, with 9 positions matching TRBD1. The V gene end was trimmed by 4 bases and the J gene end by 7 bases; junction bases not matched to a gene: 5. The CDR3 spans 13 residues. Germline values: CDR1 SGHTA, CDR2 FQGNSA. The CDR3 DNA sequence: TGTGCCAGCAGCTACGGGACAGGGTTGGAGCAGTACTTC. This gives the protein CASSYGTGLEQYF. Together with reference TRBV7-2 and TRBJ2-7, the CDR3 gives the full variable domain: GAGVSQSPSNKVTEKGKDVELRCDPISGHTALYWYRQSLGQGLEFLIYFQGNSAPDKSGLPSDRFSAERTGGSVSTLTIQRTQQEDSAVYLCASSYGTGLEQYFGPGTRLTVT.

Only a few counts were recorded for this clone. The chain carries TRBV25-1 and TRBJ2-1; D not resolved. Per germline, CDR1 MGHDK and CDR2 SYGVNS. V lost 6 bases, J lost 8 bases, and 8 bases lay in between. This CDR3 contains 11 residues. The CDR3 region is CASREGHEQFF. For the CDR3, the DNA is TGTGCCAGCAGGGAAGGCCATGAGCAGTTCTTC.

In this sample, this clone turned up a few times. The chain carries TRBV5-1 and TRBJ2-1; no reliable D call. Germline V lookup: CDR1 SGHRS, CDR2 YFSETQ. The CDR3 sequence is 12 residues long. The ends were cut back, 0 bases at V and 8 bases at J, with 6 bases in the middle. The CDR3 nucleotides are TGCGCCAGCAGCTTGGCAGGATATGAGCAGTTCTTC. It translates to CASSLAGYEQFF.